The 25 T cell receptor beta chains given below trace back to one sample, sequenced in a study of CD8 T cells in ankylosing spondylitis. TCRdb itself ran the 5' RACE reads through MiXCR, one entry per CDR3 protein. The table has 250,000 to 400,000 distinct CDR3 sequences, 11% seen once; the top ten hold roughly a tenth. Sequencing was done on a sample of blood, either unsorted or a sorted T cell fraction (not recorded which). The receptor set was obtained from a female donor with ankylosing spondylitis or in good health (not recorded which).

This clonotype has more than one count but fewer than ten. The chain employs TRBV5-1 and TRBJ1-5; 9 bases match TRBD1. The trim removed 4 bases at V and 4 bases at J, leaving 9 bases unmatched. Germline values: CDR1 SGHRS, CDR2 YFSETQ. The CDR3 runs to 16 residues. CDR3 loop: CASSEGQGGRNQPQHF. CDR3 nucleotides: TGCGCCAGCAGCGAGGGACAGGGTGGGAGAAATCAGCCCCAGCATTTT.

The chain links TRBV12-3 or TRBV12-4 to TRBJ2-2, with 11 bases fitting TRBD2. This CDR3 comprises 16 residues. After removal of 5 bases from V and 5 bases from J, the junction contained 7 bases not matched to a gene. Here the CDR3 DNA reads TGTGCCAGCAGTCCTATAGCGGGAGGGGGTACCGGGGAGCTGTTTTTT. This encodes CASSPIAGGGTGELFF.

This clonotype was detected many times. The chain's CDR3 is CASSVVQGRQETQYF. CDR3 nucleotides: TGTGCCAGCAGCGTAGTTCAGGGACGGCAAGAGACCCAGTACTTC. The J gene is TRBJ2-5, the V gene TRBV9; tentatively, D is TRBD1 or TRBD2 (5 bases each). The V and J ends lost 0 bases and 2 bases respectively, with 11 bases between them. The CDR3 extends over 15 amino acids. Germline CDR1 is SGDLS and CDR2 is YYNGEE.

At least ten counts were recorded for this clonotype. The V and J genes are TRBV5-1 and TRBJ2-3, with 9 bases fitting TRBD2. The CDR3 is 15 amino acids. The trim removed 3 bases at V and 6 bases at J, leaving 8 bases unmatched. CDR1 and CDR2 from the germline V gene are SGHRS and YFSETQ. CDR3 protein: CASSYGTSWGDTQYF. Here the CDR3 DNA reads TGCGCCAGCAGCTACGGGACTAGCTGGGGGGATACGCAGTATTTT.

This clonotype appeared a few times. The chain recombines TRBV28 with TRBJ2-4; no clear D gene. The CDR3 spans 14 residues. V was pared by 5 bases and J by 0 bases, with 8 bases between. Germline lookup yields CDR1 MDHEN and CDR2 SYDVKM. The CDR3 loop is CASSGVLAKNIQYF. DNA for the CDR3: TGTGCCAGCAGTGGGGTTCTAGCCAAAAACATTCAGTACTTC.

The table lists this clonotype with many counts. V gene TRBV28 combines with J gene TRBJ1-1; TRBD1 matches 8 bases. Germline V gene data show CDR1 as MDHEN and CDR2 as SYDVKM. This CDR3 is 16 amino acids long. Losses at the gene ends were 5 bases for V and 7 bases for J; bases not matched to a gene: 15. In DNA form, the CDR3 reads TGTGCCAGCAGTGCCATGACAGGGGTCACGTTCGGTGAAGCTTTCTTT. It encodes CASSAMTGVTFGEAFF.

The chain links TRBV18 to TRBJ2-3; a weak D match, TRBD2 (5 bases). Trimming stripped 1 base from V and 5 bases from J, with 7 bases between. CDR3 length: 13 residues. The V gene's germline CDR1 is KGHSH and CDR2 LQKENI. The CDR3 DNA is TGTGCCAGCTCACCACAACGGGAAGATACGCAGTATTTT. Its translation is CASSPQREDTQYF.

There are many counts of this clonotype. The chain is built from TRBV15 and TRBJ1-4; 11 positions match TRBD1. This CDR3 contains 20 residues. CDR1 is LNHNV and CDR2 is YYDKDF in the germline V gene (reference sequence). The V gene end was trimmed by 1 base and the J gene end by 11 bases; junction bases not matched to a gene: 21. The CDR3 here is CATSRVPAGTGGTSMRKLFF. CDR3 in DNA: TGTGCCACCAGCAGAGTCCCGGCCGGGACAGGGGGAACTAGCATGAGGAAACTGTTTTTT.

This clonotype appeared a few times. This rearrangement joins TRBV15 to TRBJ2-1, with no clear D. CDR1 LNHNV and CDR2 YYDKDF come from the germline V gene (reference sequence). The CDR3 covers 11 residues. The V end lost 1 base, the J end lost 13 bases, and 8 bases lay between the germline ends. The CDR3 protein is CATSRGGSQFF. DNA of the CDR3: TGTGCCACCAGCAGAGGGGGAAGTCAGTTCTTC.

This sequence joins TRBV9 and TRBJ2-1; D uncertain. V gave up 0 bases and J gave up 6 bases, with 10 bases separating them. Per the germline V gene, CDR1 is SGDLS and CDR2 is YYNGEE. CDR3 size: 14 residues. CDR3 nucleotide sequence: TGTGCCAGCAGCGTAGATACTCGTCCCAATGAGCAGTTCTTC. Translation: CASSVDTRPNEQFF.

This clonotype was recorded at least ten times. The chain is built from TRBV12-3 or TRBV12-4 and TRBJ2-3, with 15 bases that match TRBD2. This CDR3 contains 17 residues. V shed 6 bases and J 5 bases; nucleotides not matched to a gene: 9. This CDR3 reads CASSYRTSGRARDTQYF. The CDR3 nucleotides read TGTGCCAGCAGCTACAGGACTAGCGGGAGGGCAAGAGATACGCAGTATTTT.

V is TRBV5-1 and J is TRBJ1-1, with TRBD1 matching 8 bases. After removal of 0 bases from V and 9 bases from J, the junction contained 10 bases not matched to a gene. Germline CDR1 SGHRS, CDR2 YFSETQ. The CDR3 has 15 amino acids. CDR3 bases: TGCGCCAGCAGCTTGGATCCCGGGACAGGAGGGAAAGCTTTCTTT. It yields the protein CASSLDPGTGGKAFF.

Ten or more counts support this clonotype. The chain joins TRBV12-3 or TRBV12-4 to TRBJ1-6; TRBD1 agrees at 7 bases. V dropped 7 bases and J dropped 7; count of bases not matched to a gene: 10. There are 15 residues in the CDR3. The CDR3 DNA reads TGTGCCAGCACCCCTCTAGACAGGGACAATTCACCCCTCCACTTT. This encodes CASTPLDRDNSPLHF.

This sequence joins TRBV5-1 and TRBJ2-3; D is possibly TRBD1 (5 bases). V was pared by 3 bases and J by 1 base, with 18 bases between. The CDR3 length is 17 residues. Germline V gives CDR1 SGHRS, CDR2 YFSETQ. CDR3 nucleotide sequence: TGCGCCAGCAGCTCCGGCCCGCGGACCAGGGGCACAGATACGCAGTATTTT. It codes for CASSSGPRTRGTDTQYF.

This clonotype was detected ten times or more. The rearrangement joins TRBV20-1 to TRBJ2-1; the match to TRBD2 covers 11 bases. Unmatched junction bases numbered 4, after V lost 5 bases and J lost 4 bases. Germline V CDR1 and CDR2: DFQATT, SNEGSKA (reference sequence). The CDR3 runs to 14 residues. The DNA of the CDR3 is TGCAGTGCTGGCGTAGCGGGAGGGTACAATGAGCAGTTCTTC. Amino acids: CSAGVAGGYNEQFF.

This clonotype showed up just a few times. The chain is built from TRBV29-1 and TRBJ1-2; a possible D gene is TRBD1 (5 bases). The CDR3 consists of 12 residues. CDR1 and CDR2 from the germline V gene are SQVTM and ANQGSEA. The V end was cut by 2 bases, the J end by 5 bases, with 9 bases between. In DNA, the CDR3 is TGCAGCGTTGAACAGGGCGTTTATGGCTACACCTTC. It is translated as CSVEQGVYGYTF.

There are a few counts of this clonotype. The J gene is TRBJ1-1, the V gene TRBV4-2; D is uncertain. CDR1 and CDR2 from the germline V gene are LGHNA and YNFKEQ. V lost 4 bases, J lost 5 bases, and 17 bases lay in between. The CDR3 runs 15 residues. The CDR3: CASSLSEVRGTEAFF. CDR3 nucleotides: TGTGCCAGCAGCCTTTCGGAGGTGAGAGGGACTGAAGCTTTCTTT.

This clonotype was observed a handful of times. This chain uses TRBV7-9 with TRBJ2-3; the match to TRBD1 covers 8 bases. The length of the CDR3 is 15 residues. Germline loops: CDR1 SEHNR, CDR2 FQNEAQ (reference sequence). Losses at the gene ends were 5 bases for V and 3 bases for J; bases not matched to a gene: 7. CDR3 bases: TGTGCCAGCAGCCGCACAGGGGGAGAGACAGATACGCAGTATTTT. Protein sequence: CASSRTGGETDTQYF. The full variable domain, completed using reference TRBV7-9 and TRBJ2-3, is DTGVSQNPRHKITKRGQNVTFRCDPISEHNRLYWYRQTLGQGPEFLTYFQNEAQLEKSRLLSDRFSAERPKGSFSTLEIQRTEQGDSAMYLCASSRTGGETDTQYFGPGTRLTVL.

Worth noting for this clonotype: A much larger clone sits a single nucleotide away, making a read error possible. The rearrangement joins TRBV12-3 or TRBV12-4 to TRBJ2-2, with 7 positions matching TRBD1. The CDR3 runs 15 residues. Unmatched junction bases numbered 3, after V lost 3 bases and J lost 2 bases. The DNA for the CDR3 is TGTGCCAGCAGTTTTTGGACAGGCAACACCGGGGAGCTGTTTTTT. Protein product: CASSFWTGNTGELFF.

This clonotype occurred many times. The genes are TRBV28 and TRBJ2-5, with D maybe TRBD1 (6 bases). From germline, CDR1 is MDHEN and CDR2 SYDVKM. V shed 0 bases and J shed 3 bases, with 11 bases lying between them. This CDR3 contains 15 residues. The CDR3 nucleotides are TGTGCCAGCAGTTTATGGGGGGCGCTCAAAGAGACCCAGTACTTC. Encoded protein: CASSLWGALKETQYF. Combining the CDR3 with reference TRBV28 and TRBJ2-5 gives the whole variable domain DVKVTQSSRYLVKRTGEKVFLECVQDMDHENMFWYRQDPGLGLRLIYFSYDVKMKEKGDIPEGYSVSREKKERFSLILESASTNQTSMYLCASSLWGALKETQYFGPGTRLLVL.

The chain employs TRBV7-6 and TRBJ2-1; 13 bases agree with TRBD2. Per germline, CDR1 SGHVS and CDR2 FNYEAQ. V lost 1 base to trimming and J lost 11 bases; unmatched junction nucleotides: 11. This CDR3 comprises 17 residues. The CDR3 bases are TGTGCCAGCAGCTTAGACCGACTAGCGGGGGGCCCACAAAAGCAGTTCTTC. Encoded protein: CASSLDRLAGGPQKQFF.

This clonotype came up a few times. The chain is built from TRBV18 and TRBJ2-1, with 7 bases identical to TRBD2. CDR1 and CDR2 (germline): KGHSH, LQKENI. V lost 4 bases to trimming and J lost 5 bases; unmatched junction nucleotides: 14. The CDR3 has 17 amino acids. As DNA, the CDR3 is TGTGCCAGCTCACAGGGGAGAAGGACTAGGGCGGACAATGAGCAGTTCTTC. Its translation is CASSQGRRTRADNEQFF.

This clonotype was recorded many times. The chain uses TRBV7-9 and TRBJ1-1, with D unresolved. The germline V gene encodes CDR1 SEHNR and CDR2 FQNEAQ (reference sequence). The V end was cut by 0 bases, the J end by 0 bases, with 11 bases between. CDR3 length: 16 amino acids. The CDR3 here is CASSLAGGGMNTEAFF. The CDR3 DNA reads as TGTGCCAGCAGCTTAGCTGGTGGCGGAATGAACACTGAAGCTTTCTTT.

The chain uses TRBV5-1 and TRBJ2-5, with 12 bases that match TRBD2. The CDR3 length is 18 residues. V lost 4 bases to trimming and J lost 2 bases; unmatched junction nucleotides: 12. The germline V gene has CDR1 SGHRS and CDR2 YFSETQ. CDR3 coding DNA: TGCGCCAGCAGCCTGAGACCCCGGACTAGCGGGGTTCAAGAGACCCAGTACTTC. It specifies CASSLRPRTSGVQETQYF.

This clonotype was seen at least ten times. The rearrangement uses TRBV20-1 and TRBJ2-6; D gene unclear. CDR1 and CDR2 (germline): DFQATT, SNEGSKA (reference sequence). This CDR3 comprises 15 residues. The V end was cut by 0 bases, the J end by 0 bases, with 6 bases between. This CDR3 reads CSARDSLSGANVLTF. The CDR3 DNA reads as TGCAGTGCTAGAGACAGCCTCTCTGGGGCCAACGTCCTGACTTTC.